The entry below describes one TCR beta chain. Via MiXCR, TCRdb re-called the RT-PCR reads, giving one row per CDR3 protein. The table shows some 960,000 distinct CDR3 sequences, with under 20% occurring only once. Germline V lookup: CDR1 DFQATT, CDR2 SNEGSKA (reference sequence). Trimming took 4 bases from V and 5 from J, leaving 20 bases between them. CDR3 length equals 16 residues. This entry comes from a study of patients and donors after allogeneic stem cell transplantation. The receptor was derived from a human donor who was either an allogeneic HSCT recipient or a stem cell or donor lymphocyte infusion donor (not recorded which). It is not recorded whose cells these are; they may come from a transplant donor. The chain carries TRBV20-1 and TRBJ1-4; D might be TRBD1 (6 bases). Sequencing was done on a sample of blood, either unsorted or a sorted T cell fraction (not recorded which). This CDR3 reads CSATKGPKGVNEKLFF. The CDR3 DNA reads as TGCAGTGCTACCAAGGGCCCGAAGGGGGTAAATGAAAAACTGTTTTTT.